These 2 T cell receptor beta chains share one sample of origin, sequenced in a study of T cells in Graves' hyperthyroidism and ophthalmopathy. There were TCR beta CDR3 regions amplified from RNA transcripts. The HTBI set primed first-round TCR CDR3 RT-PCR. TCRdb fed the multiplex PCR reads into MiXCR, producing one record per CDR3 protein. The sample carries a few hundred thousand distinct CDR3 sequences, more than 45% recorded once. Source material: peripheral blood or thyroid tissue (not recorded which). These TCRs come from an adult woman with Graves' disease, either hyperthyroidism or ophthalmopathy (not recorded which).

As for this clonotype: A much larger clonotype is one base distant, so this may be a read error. CDR3 amino acids: CASSAYWSPMQYF. CDR3 nucleotides: TGTGCCAGCAGTGCTTATTGGTCCCCGATGCAGTACTTC. V usage is TRBV28 and J usage is TRBJ2-7; D gene unclear. In germline, CDR1 is MDHEN, CDR2 SYDVKM. CDR3 length equals 13 residues. The germline V and J ends were trimmed by 5 bases and 9 bases, with 17 bases remaining between them.

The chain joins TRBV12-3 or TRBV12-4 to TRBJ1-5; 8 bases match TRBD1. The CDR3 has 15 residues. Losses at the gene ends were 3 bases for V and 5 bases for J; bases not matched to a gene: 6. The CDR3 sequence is CASSFPDREDQPQHF. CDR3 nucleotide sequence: TGTGCCAGCAGTTTCCCGGACAGGGAAGATCAGCCCCAGCATTTT.